Each of the 12 T cell receptor beta chains below was sequenced from the same sample in a study of blood T cell repertoires in COVID-19. Data came from immunoSEQ multiplex PCR; TCRdb stores just in-frame clones and leaves some out. Of roughly 200,000 clones in the sample, around nine tenths were seen once. The specimen was peripheral blood. These receptors all come from a woman younger than 30 who had recovered from COVID-19.

This rearrangement joins TRBV19 to TRBJ2-2; tentatively, D is TRBD1 (5 bases). CDR1 and CDR2 (germline): LNHDA, SQIVND (reference sequence). This CDR3 is built from 16 residues. The V end lost 3 bases, the J end lost 4 bases, and 15 bases lay between the germline ends. CDR3 protein: CASSIDGAAVTGELFF. In DNA, the CDR3 is TGTGCCAGTAGTATCGATGGGGCAGCCGTCACCGGGGAGCTGTTTTTT.

This clone is a singleton in its sample. The chain carries TRBV27 and TRBJ2-1; 11 bases agree with TRBD1. CDR1 and CDR2 from the germline V gene are MNHEY and SMNVEV (reference sequence). V was clipped by 3 bases and J by 8 bases; unmatched bases: 6. The CDR3 length is 15 residues. The CDR3 DNA reads TGTGCCAGCAGTTTTCGGACAGGGGGCATCTATGAGCAGTTCTTC. It translates to CASSFRTGGIYEQFF.

The chain couples TRBV5-4 to TRBJ1-6; TRBD1 matches 7 bases. The CDR3 loop spans 15 amino acids. V gave up 4 bases and J gave up 8 bases; unmatched junction bases: 9. Looked up from germline, CDR1 is SGHNT and CDR2 is YYREEE (reference sequence). The CDR3 DNA reads as TGTGCCAGCAGCCTCACCCGACAGGGAGATTCACCCCTCCACTTT. Translated: CASSLTRQGDSPLHF.

The rearrangement uses TRBV4-3 and TRBJ2-2; weak D call: TRBD1 (5 bases). CDR3 length: 18 amino acids. Germline V CDR1 and CDR2: LGHNA, YSLEER. V lost 1 base to trimming and J lost 5 bases, with 20 bases between them. CDR3 coding DNA: TGCGCCAGCAGCCAAGCTGCAGTCGGCCGGACACGGACCGGGGAGCTGTTTTTT. Encoded protein: CASSQAAVGRTRTGELFF.

The chain is built from TRBV7-9 and TRBJ2-2; TRBD2 agrees at 14 bases. The CDR3 runs to 15 residues. After removal of 4 bases from V and 10 bases from J, the junction contained 5 bases not matched to a gene. The germline gives CDR1 SEHNR, CDR2 FQNEAQ (reference sequence). DNA of the CDR3: TGTGCCAGCAGCTGGGGACTAGCGGGAGCCGCGGAGCTGTTTTTT. Translating it yields CASSWGLAGAAELFF.

This sequence joins TRBV2 and TRBJ1-1; D not resolved. This CDR3 contains 13 residues. Per the germline V gene, CDR1 is SNHLY and CDR2 is FYNNEI. V dropped 6 bases and J dropped 4 bases, with 12 bases sitting between them. CDR3 residues: CASSYSTGTEAFF. CDR3 sequence (DNA): TGTGCCAGCAGCTACTCTACGGGCACTGAAGCTTTCTTT.

This clone occurred many times. The chain links TRBV5-1 to TRBJ2-1, with 8 nucleotides matching TRBD1. Germline CDR1 is SGHRS and CDR2 is YFSETQ. The V segment lost 6 bases and the J segment 4 bases; nucleotides outside the gene matches: 3. This CDR3 is built from 13 residues. In DNA form, the CDR3 reads TGCGCCAGCACCCGACAGGGGTACAATGAGCAGTTCTTC. It is translated as CASTRQGYNEQFF.

The CDR3 protein is CASSTDRPSEAFF. Written as DNA, the CDR3 is TGTGCCAGCAGCACGGACAGACCTTCTGAAGCTTTCTTT. The V and J genes are TRBV11-2 and TRBJ1-1, with D maybe TRBD1 (6 bases). Germline V gives CDR1 SGHAT, CDR2 FQNNGV. The V and J ends lost 5 bases and 6 bases respectively, with 13 bases between them. The CDR3 covers 13 residues.

V usage is TRBV7-9 and J usage is TRBJ1-1; D gene ambiguous. Germline CDR1 SEHNR, CDR2 FQNEAQ (reference sequence). Trimming removed 1 base from V and 7 bases from J, with 10 bases in between. CDR3 length: 13 residues. CDR3 sequence reads: CASSLGGVGEAFF. The CDR3 DNA is TGTGCCAGCAGCTTAGGCGGAGTCGGTGAAGCTTTCTTT.

CDR3 sequence: CASSGRTGRKTDTQYF. The CDR3 nucleotides are TGTGCCAGCAGCGGGAGGACAGGGCGTAAGACAGATACGCAGTATTTT. The rearrangement joins TRBV7-9 to TRBJ2-3; 8 nucleotides agree with TRBD1. Trimming took 5 bases from V and 3 from J; bases not matched to a gene: 10. Germline V gene data show CDR1 as SEHNR and CDR2 as FQNEAQ (reference sequence). CDR3 length: 16 amino acids.

V usage is TRBV27 and J usage is TRBJ1-1; maybe TRBD1 (5 bases). The germline gives CDR1 MNHEY, CDR2 SMNVEV (reference sequence). V lost 5 bases to trimming and J lost 8 bases, with 15 bases between them. The CDR3 loop spans 13 amino acids. The DNA for the CDR3 is TGTGCCAGCAGTCCACTGGGGCGAGCCGAAGCTTTCTTT. It is translated as CASSPLGRAEAFF.

The chain joins TRBV6-2 or TRBV6-3 to TRBJ2-1; TRBD2 matches 13 bases. With V trimmed by 2 bases and J by 5 bases, 9 bases remained unmatched. Germline V lookup: CDR1 MNHEY, CDR2 SVGEGT. The CDR3 has 18 amino acids. CDR3 protein: CASSYLVGLAGEHNEQFF. DNA for the CDR3: TGTGCCAGCAGTTACCTCGTTGGACTAGCGGGAGAACACAATGAGCAGTTCTTC.